A selection of T cell receptor beta chains follows, all from one sample in a study of blood T cell repertoires in COVID-19. Sequencing used immunoSEQ multiplex PCR; TCRdb keeps in-frame clones, though not all of them. The table has 300,000 or so clones, 65% to 90% seen once. The sequencing input was PBMCs or T cells enriched from blood (not recorded which). These receptors were taken from a woman aged 40 to 49 with acute COVID-19. Both conserved end residues are part of each CDR3. The order of the fields is V gene, CDR3 length, CDR3 protein.

TRBV12-3/TRBV12-4,13,CASSVQGNQPQHF
TRBV28,12,CASSSPGTEQFF
TRBV9,15,CASSVEGRSTDTQYF
TRBV5-4,14,CASNMAGTGNTIYF
TRBV28,21,CASSLSPSQARGGYSNQPQHF
TRBV3-1/TRBV3-2,18,CASSQPPSRLVMSSEQYF
TRBV7-3,14,CASSLSGPTDTQYF
TRBV28,14,CASRPGTGSTEAFF
TRBV28,15,CASSSTGSGANVLTF
TRBV5-6,16,CASSLGPLAGVGELFF
TRBV7-3,13,CASSWDRNTEAFF
TRBV4-3,14,CASSQYRDGNTIYF
TRBV5-1,16,CASSLGGSSYNSPLHF
TRBV7-2,14,CASSLIPNRGSAFF
TRBV28,16,CASRPSSGRALDTQYF
TRBV4-2,14,CASDGGSSTDTQYF
TRBV7-9,16,CASRTGTSGGYNEQFF
TRBV7-2,11,CASSSAMEAFF
TRBV18,15,CASSLFEGSGLGYTF
TRBV3-1/TRBV3-2,19,CASSPRFLDRTSGANVLTF
TRBV6-5,14,CASRIIQRNTEAFF
TRBV27,15,CASTKLTGGWSEQYF
TRBV19,16,CASSIMGRYGNQPQHF
TRBV28,14,CASRAGTLNYGYTF
TRBV27,13,CASGDLGKTEAFF
TRBV6-5,14,CASSYGQLLTGYTF
TRBV9,15,CASSATGGSAGGYTF
TRBV6-5,13,CASEEAGKETQYF
TRBV18,16,CASSFSGPGDNQPQHF
TRBV27,17,CASSTGPGLVTNEKLFF
TRBV4-2,15,CASSRWTGGDEKLFF
TRBV12-3/TRBV12-4,13,CASSPRTRTEAFF
TRBV15,15,CATSSFRRANEKLFF
TRBV19,14,CASRIGLRNTEAFF
TRBV6-5,15,CASSSGGAGTGELFF
TRBV6-1,16,CASSERGGLRYNEQFF
TRBV27,13,CASSLGIGDEQYF
TRBV5-8,15,CASSARQGLSEKLFF
TRBV7-2,14,CASSPPGKKQPQHF
TRBV5-5,15,CASSSSPLPGTEAFF
TRBV7-2,14,CASSPWDFINEQFF
TRBV28,17,CASSLEWGGRSSYEQYF
TRBV7-3,15,CASTQNAGGRGEQFF
TRBV2,14,CASSEIRNTGELFF
TRBV29-1,13,CSASASSYNEQFF
TRBV18,18,CASSPPKDRSFSYNEQFF
TRBV27,14,CASSLAGGPSEQYF
TRBV7-6,14,CASSLGSQREKLFF
TRBV7-2,13,CASSLRQGGKLFF
TRBV5-5,18,CASSLWVSGTELAYEQYF
TRBV7-2,13,CASSSIQGYEQYF
TRBV19,12,CASIGMGGTQYF